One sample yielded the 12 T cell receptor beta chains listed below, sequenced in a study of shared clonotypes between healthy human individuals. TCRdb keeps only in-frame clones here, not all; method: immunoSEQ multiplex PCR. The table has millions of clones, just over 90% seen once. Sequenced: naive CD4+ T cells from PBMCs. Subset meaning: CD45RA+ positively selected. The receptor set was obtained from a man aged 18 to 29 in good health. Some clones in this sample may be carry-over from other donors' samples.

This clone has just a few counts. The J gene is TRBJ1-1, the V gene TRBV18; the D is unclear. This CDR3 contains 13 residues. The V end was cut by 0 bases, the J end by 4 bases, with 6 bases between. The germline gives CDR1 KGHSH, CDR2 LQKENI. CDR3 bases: TGTGCCAGCTCACCACCGACGACCACTGAAGCTTTCTTT. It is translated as CASSPPTTTEAFF. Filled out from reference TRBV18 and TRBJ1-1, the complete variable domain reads NAGVMQNPRHLVRRRGQEARLRCSPMKGHSHVYWYRQLPEEGLKFMVYLQKENIIDESGMPKERFSAEFPKEGPSILRIQQVVRGDSAAYFCASSPPTTTEAFFGQGTRLTVV.

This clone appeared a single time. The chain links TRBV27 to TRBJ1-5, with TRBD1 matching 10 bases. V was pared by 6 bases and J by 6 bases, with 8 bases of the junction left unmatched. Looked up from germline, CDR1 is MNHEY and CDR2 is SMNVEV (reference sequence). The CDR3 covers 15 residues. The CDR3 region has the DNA TGTGCCAGCAGGCGTGTTGGGACAGGGGCTCAGCCCCAGCATTTT. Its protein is CASRRVGTGAQPQHF.

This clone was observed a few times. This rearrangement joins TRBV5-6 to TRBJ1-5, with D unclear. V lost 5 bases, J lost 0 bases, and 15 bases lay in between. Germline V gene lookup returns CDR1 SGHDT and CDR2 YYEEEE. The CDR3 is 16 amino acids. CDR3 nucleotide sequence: TGTGCCAGCAGTTCCGGACGGAGCTATAGCAATCAGCCCCAGCATTTT. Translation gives CASSSGRSYSNQPQHF.

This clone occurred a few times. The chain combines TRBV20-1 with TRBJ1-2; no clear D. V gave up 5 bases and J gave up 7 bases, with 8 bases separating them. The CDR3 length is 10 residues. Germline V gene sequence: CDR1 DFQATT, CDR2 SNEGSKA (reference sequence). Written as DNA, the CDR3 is TGCAGTGCTCTGGGGTTTGGCTACACCTTC. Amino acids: CSALGFGYTF.

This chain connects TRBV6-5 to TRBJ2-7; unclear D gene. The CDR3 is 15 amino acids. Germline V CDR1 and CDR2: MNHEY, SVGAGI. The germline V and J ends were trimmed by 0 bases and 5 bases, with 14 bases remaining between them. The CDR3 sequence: CASSYSSVNGDEQYF. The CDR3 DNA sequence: TGTGCCAGCAGTTACTCGAGCGTAAATGGGGACGAGCAGTACTTC.

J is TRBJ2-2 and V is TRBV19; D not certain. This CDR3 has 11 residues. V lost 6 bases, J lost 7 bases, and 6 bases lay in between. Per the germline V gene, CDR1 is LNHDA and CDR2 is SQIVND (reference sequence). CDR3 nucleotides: TGTGCCAGTAGCGTAGGCGGGGAGCTGTTTTTT. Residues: CASSVGGELFF.

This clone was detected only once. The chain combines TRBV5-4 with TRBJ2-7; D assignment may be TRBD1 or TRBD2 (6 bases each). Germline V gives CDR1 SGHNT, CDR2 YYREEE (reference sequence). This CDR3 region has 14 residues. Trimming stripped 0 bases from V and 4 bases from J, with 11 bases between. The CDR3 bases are TGTGCCAGCAGCTTGGAGGGGGGCAGGTACGAGCAGTACTTC. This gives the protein CASSLEGGRYEQYF.

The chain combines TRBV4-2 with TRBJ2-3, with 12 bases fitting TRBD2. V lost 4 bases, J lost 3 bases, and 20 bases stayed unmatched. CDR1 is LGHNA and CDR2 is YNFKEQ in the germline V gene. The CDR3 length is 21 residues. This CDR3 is CASSRGLAGGPDRGRTDTQYF. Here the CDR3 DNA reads TGTGCCAGCAGCCGGGGCCTAGCGGGAGGGCCGGATAGGGGACGGACAGATACGCAGTATTTT.

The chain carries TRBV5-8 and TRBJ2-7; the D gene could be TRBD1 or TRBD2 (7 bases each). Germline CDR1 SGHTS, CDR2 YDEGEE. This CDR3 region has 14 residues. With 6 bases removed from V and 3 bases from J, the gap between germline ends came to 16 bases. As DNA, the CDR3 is TGTGCCAGCACCAGGGGGGGCATTATCTACGAGCAGTACTTC. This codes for CASTRGGIIYEQYF.

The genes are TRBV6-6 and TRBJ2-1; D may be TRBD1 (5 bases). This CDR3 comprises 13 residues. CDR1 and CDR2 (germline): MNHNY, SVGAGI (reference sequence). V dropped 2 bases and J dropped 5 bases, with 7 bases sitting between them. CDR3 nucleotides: TGTGCCAGCAGTTACGACAGAAACAATGAGCAGTTCTTC. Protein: CASSYDRNNEQFF.

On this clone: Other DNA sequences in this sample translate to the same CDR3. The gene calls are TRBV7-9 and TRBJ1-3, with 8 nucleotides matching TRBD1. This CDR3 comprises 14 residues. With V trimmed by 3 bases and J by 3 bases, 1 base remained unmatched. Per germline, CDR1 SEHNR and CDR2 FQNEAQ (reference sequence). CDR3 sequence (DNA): TGTGCCAGCAGCTTTGGACAGGGTGGAAACACCATATATTTT. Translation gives CASSFGQGGNTIYF.

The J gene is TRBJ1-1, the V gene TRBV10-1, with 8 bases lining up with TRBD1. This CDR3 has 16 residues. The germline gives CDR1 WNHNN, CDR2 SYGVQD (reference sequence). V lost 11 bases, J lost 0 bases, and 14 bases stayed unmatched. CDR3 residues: CAPRQGPPEMNTEAFF. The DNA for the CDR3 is TGCGCCCCCCGACAGGGGCCGCCTGAAATGAACACTGAAGCTTTCTTT.